The clone carrying this TCR beta chain was counted many times. The CDR3 sequence is 16 residues long. V lost 0 bases and J lost 4; bases outside the gene matches: 5. The germline gives CDR1 SGHRS, CDR2 YFSETQ. The sample originates from a study of T cells after yellow fever vaccination. One entry per CDR3 protein results from TCRdb running MiXCR on the 5' RACE reads. The sample has 50,000 or so distinct CDR3 sequences, less than 8.5% seen once. The sample in question was CD8+ T cells not binding an NS4B(214-222) dextramer, sorted from PBMCs, obtained more than 40 days after the first yellow fever vaccination. V is TRBV5-1 and J is TRBJ2-7; 12 bases are a match to TRBD1. The origin of this receptor is a man younger than 35 who received the YFV17D yellow fever vaccine. The CDR3 sequence is CASSLGSGQGAYEQYF. CDR3 nucleotide sequence: TGCGCCAGCAGCTTGGGTTCGGGACAGGGGGCTTACGAGCAGTACTTC. The full variable domain, its missing parts supplied by reference TRBV5-1 and TRBJ2-7, is KAGVTQTPRYLIKTRGQQVTLSCSPISGHRSVSWYQQTPGQGLQFLFEYFSETQRNKGNFPGRFSGRQFSNSRSEMNVSTLELGDSALYLCASSLGSGQGAYEQYFGPGTRLTVT.